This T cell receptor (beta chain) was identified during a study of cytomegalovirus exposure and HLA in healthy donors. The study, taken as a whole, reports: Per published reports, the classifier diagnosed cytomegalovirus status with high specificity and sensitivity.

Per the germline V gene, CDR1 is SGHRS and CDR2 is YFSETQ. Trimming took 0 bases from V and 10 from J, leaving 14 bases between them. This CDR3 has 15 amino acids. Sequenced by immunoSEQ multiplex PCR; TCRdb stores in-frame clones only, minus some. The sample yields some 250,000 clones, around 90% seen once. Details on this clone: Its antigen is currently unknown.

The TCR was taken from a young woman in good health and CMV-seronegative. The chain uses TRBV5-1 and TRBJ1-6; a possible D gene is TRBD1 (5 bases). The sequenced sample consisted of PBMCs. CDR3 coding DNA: TGCGCCAGCAGCTTGGCCCCGGGACTTAACTCACCCCTCCACTTT. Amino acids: CASSLAPGLNSPLHF.